Listed below are T cell receptor beta chains from one sample, sequenced in a study of blood T cell repertoires in COVID-19. The table came from immunoSEQ multiplex PCR; TCRdb's copy has only in-frame clones and leaves some out. The sample contains 280,000 or so clones, 85% of which appear only once. The sample was PBMCs or T cells enriched from blood (not recorded which). The receptor set was obtained from a woman in her forties or fifties who had recovered from COVID-19. The CDR3 runs from the conserved cysteine through the conserved F or W. D genes are given only for firm matches. Clone size, where shown, is once, few, many, or a class for clones that have expanded.

J | V | D | size | CDR3 | DNA
TRBJ2-7 | TRBV4-2 | TRBD1 | NA | CASSQGGTGGGEQYF | TGTGCCAGCAGCCAAGGAGGAACAGGGGGCGGCGAGCAGTACTTC
TRBJ1-1 | TRBV7-2 | NA | NA | CASRTGPFGDTEAFF | TGTGCCAGCAGAACAGGTCCATTCGGAGACACTGAAGCTTTCTTT
TRBJ2-1 | TRBV18 | TRBD2 | NA | CASSPLSGRDEQFF | TGTGCCAGCTCACCATTAAGCGGGAGGGATGAGCAGTTCTTC
TRBJ2-1 | TRBV5-4 | TRBD2 | NA | CASSSTSGASYNEQFF | TGTGCCAGCAGTTCCACTAGCGGAGCTTCCTACAATGAGCAGTTCTTC
TRBJ1-2 | TRBV5-8 | NA | NA | CASRQGRGYGYTF | TGTGCCAGCAGACAGGGCAGGGGTTATGGCTACACCTTC
TRBJ1-5 | TRBV2 | TRBD1 | once | CASTLTGTSNQPQHF | TGTGCCAGCACTTTGACAGGGACCAGCAATCAGCCCCAGCATTTT
TRBJ1-2 | TRBV3-1/TRBV3-2 | TRBD1 | NA | CASSQEDRAGGYTF | TGTGCCAGCAGCCAAGAGGACAGGGCGGGAGGCTACACCTTC
TRBJ1-1 | TRBV12-3/TRBV12-4 | NA | NA | CASSRERGTEAFF | TGTGCCAGCAGTCGGGAGAGGGGCACTGAAGCTTTCTTT
TRBJ2-1 | TRBV7-9 | NA | NA | CASSAKMAVRLSSYNEQFF | TGTGCCAGCAGCGCTAAGATGGCGGTTAGGTTAAGCTCCTACAATGAGCAGTTCTTC
TRBJ1-5 | TRBV29-1 | NA | once | CSVEEGPGQPQHF | TGCAGCGTTGAAGAGGGGCCGGGTCAGCCCCAGCATTTT
TRBJ2-1 | TRBV11-3 | TRBD2 | NA | CASSLGAGAHNEQFF | TGTGCCAGCAGCTTAGGAGCGGGGGCTCACAATGAGCAGTTCTTC
TRBJ2-7 | TRBV5-1 | TRBD2 | NA | CASSLLARPYEQYF | TGCGCCAGCAGCTTACTAGCGCGTCCCTACGAGCAGTACTTC
TRBJ2-7 | TRBV29-1 | TRBD1 | NA | CSGTGTGGEQYF | TGCAGCGGGACCGGGACAGGGGGCGAGCAGTACTTC
TRBJ1-2 | TRBV30 | TRBD1 | once | CAWRTGVGYTF | TGTGCCTGGAGGACAGGGGTCGGCTACACCTTC
TRBJ1-3 | TRBV29-1 | TRBD1 | once | CSAAGTDGNTIYF | TGCAGCGCCGCCGGGACAGACGGAAACACCATATATTTT
TRBJ2-7 | TRBV21-1 | NA | NA | CASTTAVTGSSYEQYF | TGTGCCAGTACAACCGCGGTGACAGGGAGCTCCTACGAGCAGTACTTC
TRBJ2-3 | TRBV7-6 | TRBD1 | NA | CASTIRRGRSSTDTQYF | TGTGCCAGCACCATTAGAAGGGGGCGGTCTAGCACAGATACGCAGTATTTT
TRBJ1-1 | TRBV10-3 | TRBD1 | NA | CAISPSLHRGNRNTEAFF | TGTGCCATCAGTCCAAGCCTACACAGGGGTAATCGGAACACTGAAGCTTTCTTT
TRBJ2-1 | TRBV11-3 | NA | NA | CASSLGPLSGAGDEQFF | TGTGCCAGCAGCTTGGGACCCCTTAGCGGAGCCGGAGATGAGCAGTTCTTC
TRBJ1-4 | TRBV24-1 | TRBD1 | NA | CATSDGGQGPTNEKLFF | TGTGCCACCAGTGATGGTGGACAGGGCCCAACTAATGAAAAACTGTTTTTT
TRBJ1-2 | TRBV5-1 | NA | once | CASSPGGRVGLDGYTF | TGCGCCAGCAGCCCGGGAGGCAGGGTAGGATTGGATGGCTACACCTTC
TRBJ1-2 | TRBV11-2 | TRBD1 | NA | CASSADREYGYTF | TGTGCCAGCAGCGCGGACAGGGAATATGGCTACACCTTC
TRBJ1-6 | TRBV3-1/TRBV3-2 | TRBD1 | NA | CASSQTGGYGGSPLHF | TGTGCCAGCAGCCAAACAGGGGGCTACGGGGGATCACCCCTCCACTTT
TRBJ1-6 | TRBV7-9 | NA | NA | CASSDSRGTNSPLHF | TGTGCCAGCAGCGACTCGAGGGGGACCAATTCACCCCTCCACTTT
TRBJ1-1 | TRBV29-1 | NA | NA | CSVEDSSRRGTEAFF | TGCAGCGTTGAGGATTCCTCTCGAAGGGGGACTGAAGCTTTCTTT
TRBJ1-3 | TRBV28 | NA | NA | CATVRQSSGNTIYF | TGTGCCACCGTACGACAGAGCTCTGGAAACACCATATATTTT
TRBJ1-2 | TRBV7-9 | TRBD1 | NA | CASSLEAGQGSGYTF | TGTGCCAGCAGCTTAGAGGCCGGACAGGGGTCTGGCTACACCTTC
TRBJ1-4 | TRBV2 | TRBD1 | NA | CASSRQGASLEKLFF | TGTGCCAGCAGTAGACAGGGGGCATCTTTAGAAAAACTGTTTTTT
TRBJ1-5 | TRBV28 | NA | NA | CASNPGDYSNQPQHF | TGTGCCAGCAACCCGGGGGATTATAGCAATCAGCCCCAGCATTTT
TRBJ2-7 | TRBV10-2 | TRBD2 | once | CASSNTGGYEQYF | TGCGCCAGCAGTAACACGGGAGGGTACGAGCAGTACTTC
TRBJ1-5 | TRBV29-1 | NA | NA | CSVIVEGRNQPQHF | TGCAGCGTTATCGTCGAGGGAAGGAATCAGCCCCAGCATTTT
TRBJ2-1 | TRBV7-2 | TRBD1 | NA | CASRDPGQGDYNEQFF | TGTGCCAGCAGGGACCCGGGACAGGGGGATTACAATGAGCAGTTCTTC
TRBJ2-3 | TRBV13 | NA | NA | CASSGGSTDTQYF | TGTGCCAGCAGCGGCGGGAGCACAGATACGCAGTATTTT
TRBJ2-7 | TRBV11-1 | TRBD1 | NA | CASSSDRGPTYEQYF | TGTGCCAGCAGCTCAGACAGGGGACCTACCTACGAGCAGTACTTC
TRBJ2-7 | TRBV15 | TRBD1 | NA | CATSSQQGYEQYF | TGTGCCACCAGCAGCCAACAGGGGTACGAGCAGTACTTC
TRBJ2-2 | TRBV30 | NA | NA | CAWDGQEGRELFF | TGTGCCTGGGATGGACAGGAGGGGCGGGAGCTGTTTTTT
TRBJ1-1 | TRBV13 | NA | NA | CASSLGEQGNTEAFF | TGTGCCAGCAGCTTAGGAGAACAGGGTAACACTGAAGCTTTCTTT
TRBJ1-4 | TRBV5-4 | NA | NA | CASSLVGREDEKLFF | TGTGCCAGCAGCTTGGTTGGCAGGGAGGATGAAAAACTGTTTTTT
TRBJ2-1 | TRBV7-2 | TRBD2 | NA | CASSLQSGLAGVYNEQFF | TGTGCCAGCAGCCTGCAATCGGGACTAGCGGGAGTCTACAATGAGCAGTTCTTC
TRBJ1-1 | TRBV4-1 | NA | NA | CASRGPGQNTEAFF | TGCGCCAGCCGCGGACCCGGACAAAACACTGAAGCTTTCTTT